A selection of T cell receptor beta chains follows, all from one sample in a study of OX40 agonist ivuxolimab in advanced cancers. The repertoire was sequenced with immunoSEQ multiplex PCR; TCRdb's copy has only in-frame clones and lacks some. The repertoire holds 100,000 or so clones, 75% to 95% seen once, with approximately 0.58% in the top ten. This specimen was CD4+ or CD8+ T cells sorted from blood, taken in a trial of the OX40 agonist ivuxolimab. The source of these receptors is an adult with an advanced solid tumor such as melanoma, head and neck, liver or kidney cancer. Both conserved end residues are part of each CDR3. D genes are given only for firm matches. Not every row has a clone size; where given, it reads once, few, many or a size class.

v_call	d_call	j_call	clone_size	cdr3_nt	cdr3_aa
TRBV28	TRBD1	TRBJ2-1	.	TGTGCCAGCAGCCCAGGAGGGACAGGGGGCTCCAATGAGCAGTTCTTC	CASSPGGTGGSNEQFF
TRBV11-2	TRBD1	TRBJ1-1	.	TGTGCCAGCAGCCGTCAGGGGGCGTACACTGAAGCTTTCTTT	CASSRQGAYTEAFF
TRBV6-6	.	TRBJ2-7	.	TGTGCCAGCAGTCGCGGACGGCAATCCTACGAGCAGTACTTC	CASSRGRQSYEQYF
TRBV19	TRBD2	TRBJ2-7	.	TGTGCCTCGACGGGGGGTAACTCCTACGAGCAGTACTTC	CASTGGNSYEQYF
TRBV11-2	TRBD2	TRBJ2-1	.	TGTGCCAGCAGCTTAGGTGGGAGGGGAGGCAATGAGCAGTTCTTC	CASSLGGRGGNEQFF
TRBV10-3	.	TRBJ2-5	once	TGTGCCATCAGTGAGTCGCTTACAGGGTTGCGACAGACCCAGTACTTC	CAISESLTGLRQTQYF
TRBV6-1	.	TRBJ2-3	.	TGTGCCAGCAGTGCGGACCCCACAGATACGCAGTATTTT	CASSADPTDTQYF
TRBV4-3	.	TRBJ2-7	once	TGCGCCAGCAGCCGAACGCTAGACTCCTACGAGCAGTACTTC	CASSRTLDSYEQYF
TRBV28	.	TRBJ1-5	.	TGTGCCAGCAGGGGCAATCAGCCCCAGCATTTT	CASRGNQPQHF
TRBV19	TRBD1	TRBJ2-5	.	TGTGCCAGTAGTCGGGCAGGGGGATTGGAGACCCAGTACTTC	CASSRAGGLETQYF
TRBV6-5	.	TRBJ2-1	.	TGTGCCAGCACAGACCTCAGTGGAGCCCCCCAGTTCTTC	CASTDLSGAPQFF
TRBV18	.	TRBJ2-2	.	TGTGCCAGCTCACCAAGTAGGGCGTCGGGGATTCGCGGGGAGCTGTTTTTT	CASSPSRASGIRGELFF
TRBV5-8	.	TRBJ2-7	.	TGTGCCAGCAGCCGCATGAAGTACGAGCAGTACTTC	CASSRMKYEQYF
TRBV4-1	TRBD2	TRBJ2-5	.	TGCGCCAGCAGCCGGGGCTTTGCGGGAGGCGCCTACCAAGAGACCCAGTACTTC	CASSRGFAGGAYQETQYF
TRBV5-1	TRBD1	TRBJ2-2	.	TGCGCCAGCAGCTTACAGGGGCAAGGTACCGGGGAGCTGTTTTTT	CASSLQGQGTGELFF
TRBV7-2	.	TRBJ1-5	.	TGTGCCAGCAGCTTAGCGGCTAGCAATCAGCCCCAGCATTTT	CASSLAASNQPQHF
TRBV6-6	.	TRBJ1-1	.	TGTGCCAGCACCCCGACCTCCCGGGCCAACACTGAAGCTTTCTTT	CASTPTSRANTEAFF
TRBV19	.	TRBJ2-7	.	TGTGCCAGTAGTATAGGGCAAGCCTACGAGCAGTACTTC	CASSIGQAYEQYF
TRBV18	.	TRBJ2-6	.	TGTGCCAGCTCACCCGGGTCGAGCTCTGGGGCCAACGTCCTGACTTTC	CASSPGSSSGANVLTF
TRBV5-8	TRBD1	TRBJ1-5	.	TGTGCCAGCAGCTTGTGGGAAGACAGGGCGAATCAGCCCCAGCATTTT	CASSLWEDRANQPQHF
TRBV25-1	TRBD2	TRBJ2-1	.	TGTGCCAGCAGCTCGGGACTAGCGGACAATGAGCAGTTCTTC	CASSSGLADNEQFF
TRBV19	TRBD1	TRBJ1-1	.	TGTGCCAGTACACTACAACAGGGGATGAACACTGAAGCTTTCTTT	CASTLQQGMNTEAFF
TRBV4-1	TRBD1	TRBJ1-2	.	TGCGCCAGCAGCCAAGGGGCGGCCAGGGGGCCTTATGGCTATGGCTACACCTTC	CASSQGAARGPYGYGYTF
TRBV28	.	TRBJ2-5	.	TGTGCCAGCAGTTCCCCGATTGGGACCCAGTACTTC	CASSSPIGTQYF
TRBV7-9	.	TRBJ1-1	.	TGTGCCAGCAGCTTCTTTGGGCAGCTTGAAACCGTAGGAGCTTTCTTT	CASSFFGQLETVGAFF
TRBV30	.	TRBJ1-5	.	TGTGCCTGGAGCGGACGTCCGGGAACTTATAGCAATCAGCCCCAGCATTTT	CAWSGRPGTYSNQPQHF
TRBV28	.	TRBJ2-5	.	TGTGCCAGCAGGAAAGGGTTTCAAGAGACCCAGTACTTC	CASRKGFQETQYF
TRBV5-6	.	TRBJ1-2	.	TGTGCCAGCAATAAGCAGGGCAGATATGGCTACACCTTC	CASNKQGRYGYTF
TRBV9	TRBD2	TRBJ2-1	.	TGTGCCAGCAGCGTGGACGCCAGCGCGGGAGCACAAGAGCAGTTCTTC	CASSVDASAGAQEQFF
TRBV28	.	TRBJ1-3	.	TGTGCCAGCAGTTTATGGTCTGGAAACACCATATATTTT	CASSLWSGNTIYF
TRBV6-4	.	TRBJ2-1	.	TGTGCCAGCAGTCCCGATACGCGGGCTACCTACAATGAGCAGTTCTTC	CASSPDTRATYNEQFF
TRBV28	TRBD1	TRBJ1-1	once	TGTGCCAGCCGACTCCCAGACAGGGGGCTTACTGAAGCTTTCTTT	CASRLPDRGLTEAFF
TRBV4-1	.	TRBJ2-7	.	TGCGCCAGCAGCCAAGAGGACTCCTACGAGCAGTACTTC	CASSQEDSYEQYF
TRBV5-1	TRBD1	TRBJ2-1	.	TGCGCCAGCAGCAGGGCAGGGGGCCTGGTTGAGCAGTTCTTC	CASSRAGGLVEQFF
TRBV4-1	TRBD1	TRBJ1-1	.	TGCGCCAGCAGCCGAAGGGGGCGAAGCGGGAACACTGAAGCTTTCTTT	CASSRRGRSGNTEAFF
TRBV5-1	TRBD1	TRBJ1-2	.	TGCGCCAGCAGCTTAGCCGCACCGGGACAGTCTTCTGGCTACACCTTC	CASSLAAPGQSSGYTF
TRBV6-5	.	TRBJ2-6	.	TGTGCCAGCAGCGACAGGTATTCTGGGGCCAACGTCCTGACTTTC	CASSDRYSGANVLTF
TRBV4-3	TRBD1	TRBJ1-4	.	TGCGCCAGCAGCCAAGAAACCCAAACAGGGGATAAAAAACTGTTTTTT	CASSQETQTGDKKLFF
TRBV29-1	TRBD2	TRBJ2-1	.	TGCAGCGTTGGGGACTACGCCTACAATGAGCAGTTCTTC	CSVGDYAYNEQFF
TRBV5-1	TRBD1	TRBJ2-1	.	TGCGCCAGCAGCCAAATACAGGGGGGCGGTGAGCAGTTCTTC	CASSQIQGGGEQFF
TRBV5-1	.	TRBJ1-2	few	TGCGCCAGCAGCTTGAGCCAGGGTTATGGCTACACCTTC	CASSLSQGYGYTF
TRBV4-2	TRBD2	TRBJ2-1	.	TGTGCCAGCAGCCAAGAACCCCCGGGAGGGAGAAATGAGCAGTTCTTC	CASSQEPPGGRNEQFF
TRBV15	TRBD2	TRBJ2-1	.	TGTGCCGCAGGACTAGCCTACAATGAGCAGTTCTTC	CAAGLAYNEQFF
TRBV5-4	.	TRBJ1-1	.	TGTGCCAGCAGCTTGAGGGGCAGGGGAGGAACTGAAGCTTTCTTT	CASSLRGRGGTEAFF
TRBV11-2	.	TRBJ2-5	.	TGTGCCAGCAGCTTATCTCTCACGGGGACCCAGTACTTC	CASSLSLTGTQYF
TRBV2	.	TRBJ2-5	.	TGTGCCAGCACCCAGTTGTCAGTCCAAGAGACCCAGTACTTC	CASTQLSVQETQYF
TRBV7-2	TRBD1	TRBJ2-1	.	TGTGCCAGCAGCCCAGACAGGGGAGGTGGTGAGCAGTTCTTC	CASSPDRGGGEQFF
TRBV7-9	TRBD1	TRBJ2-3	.	TGTGCCAGCAGCTGGGGGGACAGGGGAGGAGATACGCAGTATTTT	CASSWGDRGGDTQYF
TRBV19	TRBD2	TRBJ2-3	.	TGTGCCAGTAGTACTAGCGGGAGCACAGATACGCAGTATTTT	CASSTSGSTDTQYF
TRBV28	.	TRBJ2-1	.	.	CASSLVGGGSFF
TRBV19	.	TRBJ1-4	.	TGTGCCAGTAGGGGGACAAGGAATGAAAAACTGTTTTTT	CASRGTRNEKLFF
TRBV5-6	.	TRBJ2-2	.	TGTGCCAGCAGTACCCTCTCTCTCGCGAACACCGGGGAGCTGTTTTTT	CASSTLSLANTGELFF
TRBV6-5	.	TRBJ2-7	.	TGTGCCAGCAGTTCCCGGTACGTGCAGTACTTC	CASSSRYVQYF
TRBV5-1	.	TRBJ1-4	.	TGCGCCAGCAGCTTGGCCAAGGACGAAAAACTGTTTTTT	CASSLAKDEKLFF